This paragraph covers one T cell receptor beta chain sequence. The antigen is not known. These data belong to a study of long-term antiretroviral therapy in people with HIV. Study-level results: Repertoires in HIV (unlike those of controls) had narrower CDR3 length ranges. Those clones which expanded before ART made up the dominant part of the repertoire at all time points.

The V gene lost 4 bases and the J gene lost 5 bases, with 19 bases spanning the gap. Germline V gene lookup returns CDR1 MNHEY and CDR2 SMNVEV (reference sequence). CDR3 length equals 16 residues. Researchers report immunoSEQ v3.0 was run at survey level. Libraries were prepared by immunoSEQ multiplex PCR; TCRdb keeps only in-frame clonotypes and omits some of them. The sample lists about 24,000 clones, around 83% occurring once. The rearrangement joins TRBV27 to TRBJ2-3, with a weak D call TRBD2 (5 bases). The sequence derives from a man between 50 and 59 years old with HIV. Sequencing used unsorted PBMCs, obtained 0.4 years after starting antiretroviral therapy. CDR3 bases: TGTGCCAGCAGTTCCGTGACAAGGGTGGAGGAAGATACGCAGTATTTT. Its translation: CASSSVTRVEEDTQYF.